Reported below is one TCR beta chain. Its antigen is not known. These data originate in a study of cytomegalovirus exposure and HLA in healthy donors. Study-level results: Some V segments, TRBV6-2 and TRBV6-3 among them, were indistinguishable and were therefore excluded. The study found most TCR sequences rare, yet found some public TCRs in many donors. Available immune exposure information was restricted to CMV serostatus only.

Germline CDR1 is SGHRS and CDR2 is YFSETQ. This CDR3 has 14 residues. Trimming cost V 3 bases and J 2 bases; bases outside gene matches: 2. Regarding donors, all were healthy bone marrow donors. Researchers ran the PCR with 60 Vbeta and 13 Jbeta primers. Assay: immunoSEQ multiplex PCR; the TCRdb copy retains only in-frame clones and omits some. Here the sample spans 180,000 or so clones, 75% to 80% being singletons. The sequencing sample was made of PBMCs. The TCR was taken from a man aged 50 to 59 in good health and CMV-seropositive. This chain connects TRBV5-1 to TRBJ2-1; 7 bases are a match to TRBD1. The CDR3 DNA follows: TGCGCCAGCAGCTCCGGACAGGCCTACAATGAGCAGTTCTTC. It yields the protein CASSSGQAYNEQFF.